The 10 T cell receptor beta chains below all came from one sample that was sequenced in a study of identical twins. Each CDR3 protein is one row after TCRdb ran MiXCR on the 5' RACE reads. The sample consists of 750,000 to 950,000 distinct CDR3 sequences, 9% to 15% of them appearing once. The sample was also linked to a second study, of yellow fever vaccine responses in identical twins.

The sample taken for sequencing was PBMCs. Receptors originate from a woman under 30 in good health.

The chain has TRBV7-2 and TRBJ2-5; 13 bases align to TRBD2. J gave up 7 bases and V 5 bases, and 7 bases lay outside the gene matches. The CDR3 is 15 amino acids. Germline V lookup: CDR1 SGHTA, CDR2 FQGNSA. CDR3 bases: TGTGCCAGCAGCATAGGGACTAGCGGGACAGGGACCCAGTACTTC. This codes for CASSIGTSGTGTQYF.

The sample holds a few counts of this clonotype. The chain links TRBV6-5 to TRBJ2-2; TRBD2 aligns across 11 bases. CDR3 size: 16 residues. V shed 0 bases, J shed 3 bases, and the junction held 0 bases outside the gene matches. Germline CDR1 reads MNHEY; CDR2 reads SVGAGI. The CDR3 spells CASSYSLAGDTGELFF. CDR3 nucleotides: TGTGCCAGCAGTTACTCACTAGCGGGAGACACCGGGGAGCTGTTTTTT.

The V gene is TRBV27, the J gene TRBJ2-7, with a possible D match to TRBD1 (6 bases). Germline V gene lookup returns CDR1 MNHEY and CDR2 SMNVEV (reference sequence). Trimming took 4 bases from V and 3 from J, leaving 13 bases between them. The CDR3 totals 14 residues. The CDR3 here is CASSSGQTFYEQYF. In DNA, the CDR3 is TGTGCCAGCAGTTCCGGACAGACTTTCTACGAGCAGTACTTC.

The chain recombines TRBV28 with TRBJ2-7; D is ambiguous. V was shortened by 3 bases and J by 2 bases, with 14 bases between the two germline ends. The CDR3 contains 15 residues. Germline CDR1 reads MDHEN; CDR2 reads SYDVKM. The CDR3 bases are TGTGCCAGCAGTTTCGAGTTTTCCCGGCCCTACGAGCAGTACTTC. Protein sequence: CASSFEFSRPYEQYF.

The V call is TRBV29-1, the J call TRBJ2-2; tentatively, D is TRBD1 (6 bases). In germline, CDR1 is SQVTM, CDR2 ANQGSEA. Trimming removed 5 bases at V and 0 bases at J, with 7 bases between. There are 13 residues in the CDR3. CDR3 region: CSVTGTNTGELFF. The CDR3 DNA reads TGCAGCGTTACAGGGACGAACACCGGGGAGCTGTTTTTT.

This clonotype was picked up a small number of times. V gene TRBV20-1 combines with J gene TRBJ2-1, with 8 nucleotides matching TRBD2. With V trimmed by 3 bases and J by 3 bases, 4 bases remained unmatched. Germline-derived CDR1 and CDR2 are DFQATT and SNEGSKA (reference sequence). This CDR3 is 14 amino acids long. DNA of the CDR3: TGCAGTGCTAGCGGGGGACTAGTCTACAATGAGCAGTTCTTC. This translates into CSASGGLVYNEQFF.

V and J are TRBV20-1 and TRBJ2-3; D not certain. Trimming cost V 3 bases and J 0 bases, with 19 bases left between them. Per germline, CDR1 DFQATT and CDR2 SNEGSKA (reference sequence). The CDR3 sequence is 17 residues long. DNA for the CDR3: TGCAGTGCTAGTCCTCTTATCCGCCGGCCCAGCACAGATACGCAGTATTTT. This gives the protein CSASPLIRRPSTDTQYF.

This clonotype was observed a few times. The chain combines TRBV5-5 with TRBJ2-2; TRBD1 agrees at 8 bases. The CDR3 is made up of 14 amino acids. Germline CDR1 SGHKS, CDR2 YYEKEE (reference sequence). V trimming: 3 bases; J trimming: 8 bases; junction bases outside the gene matches: 6. The CDR3 DNA is TGTGCCAGCAGCTGGGGACAGGTCGGAGGGGAGCTGTTTTTT. Translation: CASSWGQVGGELFF.

The gene calls are TRBV20-1 and TRBJ2-7; D might be TRBD2 (6 bases). CDR3 length: 13 residues. The germline gives CDR1 DFQATT, CDR2 SNEGSKA (reference sequence). The V end lost 3 bases, the J end lost 5 bases, and 14 bases lay between the germline ends. The CDR3 DNA reads TGCAGTGCTAGTGTTCCGGGGAGGAACGAGCAGTACGTC. Residues: CSASVPGRNEQYV.

This clonotype has just a few counts. Here the CDR3 reads CASSFSSGSLFFYEQYF. The CDR3 DNA follows: TGTGCCAGCAGTTTCTCTAGCGGGAGTTTATTCTTTTACGAGCAGTACTTC. The rearrangement links TRBV28 to TRBJ2-7, with 10 positions matching TRBD2. The CDR3 spans 17 residues. With V trimmed by 3 bases and J by 4 bases, 12 bases remained unmatched. CDR1 and CDR2 from the germline V gene are MDHEN and SYDVKM. Looking up the rest from reference TRBV28 and TRBJ2-7 gives the full variable domain: DVKVTQSSRYLVKRTGEKVFLECVQDMDHENMFWYRQDPGLGLRLIYFSYDVKMKEKGDIPEGYSVSREKKERFSLILESASTNQTSMYLCASSFSSGSLFFYEQYFGPGTRLTVT.